This T cell receptor beta chain is drawn from a study of T-cell memory formation after mild COVID-19. Study context: Among the donors, TCR clusters were largely specific to each donor. Findings and limits, study-wide: Clones from the second wave (peaking day 37) had unconfirmed SARS-CoV-2 specificity. The study found balanced CD4/CD8 in clones contracting day 15 to 85 and a CD4+ lean in later expanders.

Trimming took 6 bases from V and 11 from J; bases not matched to a gene: 7. The germline gives CDR1 SGHTA, CDR2 FQGNSA. The CDR3 consists of 12 residues. 5'RACE primed from the constant segment yielded TCR alpha and TCR beta cDNA libraries bearing sample barcodes and UMIs. From the 5' RACE reads, TCRdb called clonotypes with MiXCR, one entry per CDR3 protein. The profile shows around 310,000 distinct CDR3 sequences, more than 15% of them singletons. In its sample, this clonotype was seen a few times. Its antigen is unknown. The rearrangement uses TRBV7-2 and TRBJ1-1; 9 nucleotides line up with TRBD1. This clonotype was sampled from a man between 18 and 35 years old who had mild COVID-19 (a few samples of this study predate the infection). Cell type and time point are not known. The material sequenced was PBMCs or a T cell subset sorted from them (not recorded which). The CDR3: CASSHDDRGAFF. The CDR3 nucleotides read TGTGCCAGCAGTCACGATGACAGGGGGGCTTTCTTT.